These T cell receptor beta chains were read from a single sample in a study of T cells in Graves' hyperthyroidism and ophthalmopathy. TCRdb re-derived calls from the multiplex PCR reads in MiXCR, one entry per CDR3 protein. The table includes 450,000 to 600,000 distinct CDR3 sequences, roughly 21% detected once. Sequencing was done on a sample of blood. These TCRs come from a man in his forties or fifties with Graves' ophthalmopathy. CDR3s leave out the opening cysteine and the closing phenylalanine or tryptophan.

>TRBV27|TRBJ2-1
ANNWAGRVTYNEQF
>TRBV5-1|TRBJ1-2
ASSNTGQGGYT
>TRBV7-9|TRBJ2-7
ASSQESWATYEQY
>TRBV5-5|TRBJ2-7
ASSLDRVSYEQY
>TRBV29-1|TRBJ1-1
SVERTGGHTEAF
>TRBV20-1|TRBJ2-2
SASLLGGPNTGELF
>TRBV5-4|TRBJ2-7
ASSWGDRRYEQY
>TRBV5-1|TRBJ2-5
ASSSPGLQETQY
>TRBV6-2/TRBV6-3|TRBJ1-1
ASRDNPTEAF
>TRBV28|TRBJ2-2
ASSSGTDNTGELF
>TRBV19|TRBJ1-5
ASSITGGRQPQH
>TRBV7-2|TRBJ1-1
ASSRESRREAF
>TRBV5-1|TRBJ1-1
ASSLIDKTEAF
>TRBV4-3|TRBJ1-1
ASSQAFRGRGSTEAF
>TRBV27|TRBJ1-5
ASSLSGGGQPQH
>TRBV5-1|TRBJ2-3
ASSPRASGRTDTQY